Presented here are 4 T cell receptor beta chains from one specimen sequenced in a study of blood T cell repertoires in COVID-19. Measured with immunoSEQ multiplex PCR; TCRdb has only the in-frame clones, and not every one. There are 150,000 to 200,000 clones in the sample; 81% occur only once, and approximately 12% lies in the top ten. Source material: peripheral blood. These receptors were collected from a woman aged 80 or over with COVID-19, enrolled during active disease.

The chain employs TRBV10-3 and TRBJ2-1, with 9 nucleotides matching TRBD2. The CDR3 is made up of 14 amino acids. Germline V gene data show CDR1 as ENHRY and CDR2 as SYGVKD. J lost 4 bases, V lost 6 bases, and 4 bases had no gene match. The CDR3 nucleotides are TGTGCCATCAGAAGCGGGGGGTCATACAATGAGCAGTTCTTC. Translated, it gives CAIRSGGSYNEQFF.

CDR3 protein: CASSIDGVSNQPQHF. CDR3 coding DNA: TGTGCCAGTAGTATAGATGGAGTTAGCAATCAGCCCCAGCATTTT. The chain couples TRBV19 to TRBJ1-5; D gene unclear. Germline loops: CDR1 LNHDA, CDR2 SQIVND (reference sequence). V was shortened by 0 bases and J by 0 bases, with 6 bases between the two germline ends. The CDR3 has 15 amino acids.

This clone was detected ten times or more. The chain links TRBV7-3 to TRBJ2-1, with D perhaps matching TRBD2 (6 bases). The CDR3 loop spans 16 amino acids. CDR1 and CDR2 (germline): SGHTA, FQGTGA. Trimming took off 2 bases at V and 5 bases at J, with 16 bases between the two ends. CDR3 in DNA: TGTGCCAGCAGCTTATATGGCGGGAAGGGACACAATGAGCAGTTCTTC. Its protein product is CASSLYGGKGHNEQFF.

The rearrangement uses TRBV6-5 and TRBJ2-6; no reliable D call. This CDR3 is built from 14 residues. Trimming removed 7 bases from V and 0 bases from J, with 7 bases in between. Germline V gives CDR1 MNHEY, CDR2 SVGAGI. The CDR3 loop reads CASTRSSGANVLTF. CDR3 nucleotides: TGTGCCAGCACCCGGAGCTCTGGGGCCAACGTCCTGACTTTC.